Listed below are T cell receptor beta chains from one sample, sequenced in a study. TCRdb re-analysed the 5' RACE reads in MiXCR, keeping a single row per CDR3 protein. The profile covers some 7,900 distinct CDR3 sequences, with approximately 52% appearing a single time and about 5% taken by the ten largest. The sequenced sample was memory CD4+ T cells sorted from a lymph node. Receptors were obtained from a female donor with breast cancer. The CDR3 runs from the conserved cysteine through the conserved F or W. The order of the fields is V gene, J gene, CDR3 protein.

V: TRBV12-3/TRBV12-4; J: TRBJ2-7; CDR3: CASRGQSYEQYF
V: TRBV20-1; J: TRBJ1-2; CDR3: CSARAGVRNYGYTF
V: TRBV29-1; J: TRBJ1-1; CDR3: CSVRPGQPEGEAFF
V: TRBV12-3/TRBV12-4; J: TRBJ1-5; CDR3: CASSLQGRQPQHF
V: TRBV29-1; J: TRBJ2-7; CDR3: CSAVTDGYEQYF
V: TRBV7-3; J: TRBJ2-3; CDR3: CASSSEARDTQYF
V: TRBV12-3/TRBV12-4; J: TRBJ2-3; CDR3: CASTSTGGATDTQYF
V: TRBV9; J: TRBJ2-2; CDR3: CASSSKVGGTSMAGELFF
V: TRBV5-1; J: TRBJ1-1; CDR3: CAGSGQGAGNTEAFF
V: TRBV20-1; J: TRBJ1-1; CDR3: CSATWDRVRTEAFF
V: TRBV5-1; J: TRBJ2-1; CDR3: CASSLGGGSDEQFF
V: TRBV29-1; J: TRBJ2-7; CDR3: CSVARTDAPGEQYF
V: TRBV6-1; J: TRBJ2-1; CDR3: CAGGRQPNEQFF
V: TRBV30; J: TRBJ2-4; CDR3: CACPGQGDIQYF